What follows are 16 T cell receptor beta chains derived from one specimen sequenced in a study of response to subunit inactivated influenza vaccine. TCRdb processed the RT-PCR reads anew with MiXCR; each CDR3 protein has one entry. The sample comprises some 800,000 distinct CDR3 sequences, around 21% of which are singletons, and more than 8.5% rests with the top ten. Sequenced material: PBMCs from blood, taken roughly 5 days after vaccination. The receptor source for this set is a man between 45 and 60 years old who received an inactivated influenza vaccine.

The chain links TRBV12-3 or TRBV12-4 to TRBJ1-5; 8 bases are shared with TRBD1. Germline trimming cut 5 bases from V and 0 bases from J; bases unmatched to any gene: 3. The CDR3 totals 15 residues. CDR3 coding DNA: TGTGCCAGCAGTGCCGGGACAGGTAGCAATCAGCCCCAGCATTTT. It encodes CASSAGTGSNQPQHF.

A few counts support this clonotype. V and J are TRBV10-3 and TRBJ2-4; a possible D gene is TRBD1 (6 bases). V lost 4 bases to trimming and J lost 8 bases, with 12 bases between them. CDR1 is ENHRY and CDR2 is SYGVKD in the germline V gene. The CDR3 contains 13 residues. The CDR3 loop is CAISAEKGDIQYF. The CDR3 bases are TGTGCCATCAGTGCGGAGAAGGGGGACATTCAGTACTTC.

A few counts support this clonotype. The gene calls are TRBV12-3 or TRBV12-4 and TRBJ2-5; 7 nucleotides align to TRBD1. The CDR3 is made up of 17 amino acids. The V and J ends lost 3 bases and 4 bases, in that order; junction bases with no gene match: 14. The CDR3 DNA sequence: TGTGCCAGCAGTTTTCTTCAATCGAAGACAGGGCGAGAGACCCAGTACTTC. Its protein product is CASSFLQSKTGRETQYF.

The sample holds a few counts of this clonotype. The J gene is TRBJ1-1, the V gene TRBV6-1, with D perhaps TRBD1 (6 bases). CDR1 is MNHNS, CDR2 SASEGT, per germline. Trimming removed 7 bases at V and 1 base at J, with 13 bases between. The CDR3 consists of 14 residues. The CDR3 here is CASIRGFGNTEAFF. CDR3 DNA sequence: TGTGCCAGCATCAGGGGTTTTGGGAACACTGAAGCTTTCTTT.

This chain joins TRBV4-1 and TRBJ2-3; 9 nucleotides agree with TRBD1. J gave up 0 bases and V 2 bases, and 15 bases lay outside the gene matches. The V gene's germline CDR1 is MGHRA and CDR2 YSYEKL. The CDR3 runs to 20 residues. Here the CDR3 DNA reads TGCGCCAGCAGCCAACGAGTCCCGGGACAGGGAAAGACGAGCACAGATACGCAGTATTTT. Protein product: CASSQRVPGQGKTSTDTQYF.

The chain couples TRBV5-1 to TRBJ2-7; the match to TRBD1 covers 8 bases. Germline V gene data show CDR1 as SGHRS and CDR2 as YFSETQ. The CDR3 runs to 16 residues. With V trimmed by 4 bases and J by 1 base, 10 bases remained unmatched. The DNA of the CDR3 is TGCGCCAGCAGCCCACGTTCCGGGACAGGATCCTACGAGCAGTACTTC. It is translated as CASSPRSGTGSYEQYF.

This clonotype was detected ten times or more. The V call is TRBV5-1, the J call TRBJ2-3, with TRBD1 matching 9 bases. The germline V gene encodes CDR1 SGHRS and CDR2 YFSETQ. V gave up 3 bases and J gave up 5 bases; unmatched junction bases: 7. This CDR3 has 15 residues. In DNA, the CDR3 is TGCGCCAGCAGCTCGAACAGGGGGCGGAAAGATACGCAGTATTTT. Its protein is CASSSNRGRKDTQYF. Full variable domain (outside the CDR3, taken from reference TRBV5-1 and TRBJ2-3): KAGVTQTPRYLIKTRGQQVTLSCSPISGHRSVSWYQQTPGQGLQFLFEYFSETQRNKGNFPGRFSGRQFSNSRSEMNVSTLELGDSALYLCASSSNRGRKDTQYFGPGTRLTVL.

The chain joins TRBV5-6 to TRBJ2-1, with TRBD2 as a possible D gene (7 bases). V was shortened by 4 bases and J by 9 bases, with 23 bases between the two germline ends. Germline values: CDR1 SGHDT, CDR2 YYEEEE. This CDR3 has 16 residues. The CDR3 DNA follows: TGTGCCAGCAGCCCCACTAGGGGGGGCTCTGTAGGTGAGCAGTTCTTC. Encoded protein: CASSPTRGGSVGEQFF.

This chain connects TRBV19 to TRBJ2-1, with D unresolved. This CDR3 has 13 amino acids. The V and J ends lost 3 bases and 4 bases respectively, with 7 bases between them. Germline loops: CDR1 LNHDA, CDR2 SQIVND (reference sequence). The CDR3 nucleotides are TGTGCCAGTAGTATGGAAGGTTACAATGAGCAGTTCTTC. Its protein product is CASSMEGYNEQFF.

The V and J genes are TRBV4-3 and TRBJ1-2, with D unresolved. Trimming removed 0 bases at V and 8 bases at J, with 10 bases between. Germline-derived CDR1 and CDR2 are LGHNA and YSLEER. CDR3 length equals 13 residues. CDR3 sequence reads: CASSQDFGQGYTF. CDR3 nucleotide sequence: TGCGCCAGCAGCCAAGATTTTGGCCAGGGCTACACCTTC.

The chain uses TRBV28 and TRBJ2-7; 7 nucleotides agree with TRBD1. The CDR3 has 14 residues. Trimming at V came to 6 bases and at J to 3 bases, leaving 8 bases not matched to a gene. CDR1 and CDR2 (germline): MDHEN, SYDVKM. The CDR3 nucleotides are TGTGCCAGCAGGCCTACAGGGGTCGGCTACGAGCAGTACTTC. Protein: CASRPTGVGYEQYF. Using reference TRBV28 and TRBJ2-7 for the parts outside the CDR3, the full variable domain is DVKVTQSSRYLVKRTGEKVFLECVQDMDHENMFWYRQDPGLGLRLIYFSYDVKMKEKGDIPEGYSVSREKKERFSLILESASTNQTSMYLCASRPTGVGYEQYFGPGTRLTVT.

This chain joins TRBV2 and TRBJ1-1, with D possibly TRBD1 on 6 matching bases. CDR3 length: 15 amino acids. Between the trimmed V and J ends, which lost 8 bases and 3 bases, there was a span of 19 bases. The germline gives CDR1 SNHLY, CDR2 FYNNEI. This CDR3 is CASVGRRRGDTEAFF. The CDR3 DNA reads TGTGCCAGCGTTGGTAGGAGAAGGGGGGACACTGAAGCTTTCTTT.

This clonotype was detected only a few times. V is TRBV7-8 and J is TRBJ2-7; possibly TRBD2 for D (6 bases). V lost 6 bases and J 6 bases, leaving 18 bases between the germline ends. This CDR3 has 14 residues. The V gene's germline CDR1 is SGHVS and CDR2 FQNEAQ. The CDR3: CASREGSLPLEQYF. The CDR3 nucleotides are TGTGCCAGCAGGGAGGGTTCCCTGCCGCTCGAGCAGTACTTC.

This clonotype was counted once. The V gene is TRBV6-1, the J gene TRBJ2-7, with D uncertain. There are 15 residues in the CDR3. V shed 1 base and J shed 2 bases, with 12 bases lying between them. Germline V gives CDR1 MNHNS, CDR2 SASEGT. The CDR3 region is CASSEEVLPPYEQYF. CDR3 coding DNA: TGTGCCAGCAGTGAAGAGGTCCTGCCCCCCTACGAGCAGTACTTC.

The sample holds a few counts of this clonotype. The CDR3 here is CASSWGWDQPQHF. For the CDR3, the DNA is TGTGCCAGCAGTTGGGGTTGGGATCAGCCCCAGCATTTT. The genes are TRBV27 and TRBJ1-5; no firm D call. The CDR3 sequence is 13 residues long. Trimming left V 4 bases short and J 5 bases short, with 9 bases between. Germline V gives CDR1 MNHEY, CDR2 SMNVEV (reference sequence).

The CDR3 DNA reads TGCAGCGTCCCCGGCAACAGAGGAGGCTACACCTTC. It specifies CSVPGNRGGYTF. V usage is TRBV29-1 and J usage is TRBJ1-2; D gene uncertain. CDR3 length: 12 residues. V was pared by 6 bases and J by 8 bases, with 16 bases between. Per the germline V gene, CDR1 is SQVTM and CDR2 is ANQGSEA. Combining the CDR3 with reference TRBV29-1 and TRBJ1-2 gives the whole variable domain SAVISQKPSRDICQRGTSLTIQCQVDSQVTMMFWYRQQPGQSLTLIATANQGSEATYESGFVIDKFPISRPNLTFSTLTVSNMSPEDSSIYLCSVPGNRGGYTFGSGTRLTVV.